This TCR beta chain was observed in a study of beta chain features in type 1 diabetes. The study's findings and limits: Shortening that was moderate but significant affected the TCRB CDR3s of Type 1 diabetes patients in all four CD4+ subsets. In these data, an HLA type influence on TCRB rearrangement remained unresolved.

It was one heparinised blood draw, averaging around 120 mL, that each donor gave. Sort purity for all populations was recorded as exceeding 98%. Trimming cost V 2 bases and J 6 bases; bases outside gene matches: 9. The CDR3 spans 15 residues. Germline V gene lookup returns CDR1 GTSNPN and CDR2 SVGIG (reference sequence). What was sequenced were expressed TCRB transcripts, since all of the isolated RNA had been reverse transcribed. The protocol was immunoSEQ multiplex PCR, while the TCRdb copy is restricted to in-frame clones and leaves out a portion. The sample records more than 250,000 clones, approximately 16% being singletons. This clone came up a few times. What it binds is unknown.

The chain employs TRBV30 and TRBJ2-1; 8 nucleotides agree with TRBD2. The sequenced sample consisted of naive CD4+ T cells from blood. This clonotype originated in a man between 18 and 29 years old with type 1 diabetes. The CDR3 sequence: CAWSPSAGERNEQFF. The CDR3 bases are TGTGCCTGGAGTCCCTCAGCGGGAGAACGCAATGAGCAGTTCTTC.